This TCR beta chain was identified in a study of T cell responses to AZD1222 COVID-19 vaccine. Remarks on this clone: The target antigen is unknown.

The study, taken as a whole, reports: A rise in Spike-specific TCR breadth and depth followed two AZD1222 doses. With dominance at 160-218 and 743-854, vaccine-associated CD4 TCRs spanned spike.

Sequencing used immunoSEQ multiplex PCR; TCRdb keeps in-frame clones, though not all of them. The data contain around 110,000 clones, 90% to 95% of them singletons. Trimming removed 2 bases at V and 4 bases at J, with 8 bases between. The CDR3 runs 14 residues. Germline V gives CDR1 MNHNY, CDR2 SVGAGI (reference sequence). The receptor was derived from an adult in good health. This chain uses TRBV6-6 with TRBJ2-2; no reliable D call. The specimen comprised peripheral blood, sampled on day 0 of AZD1222 vaccination. The CDR3 DNA is TGTGCCAGCAGTTACGAAGGGTTCACCGGGGAGCTGTTTTTT. As protein: CASSYEGFTGELFF.